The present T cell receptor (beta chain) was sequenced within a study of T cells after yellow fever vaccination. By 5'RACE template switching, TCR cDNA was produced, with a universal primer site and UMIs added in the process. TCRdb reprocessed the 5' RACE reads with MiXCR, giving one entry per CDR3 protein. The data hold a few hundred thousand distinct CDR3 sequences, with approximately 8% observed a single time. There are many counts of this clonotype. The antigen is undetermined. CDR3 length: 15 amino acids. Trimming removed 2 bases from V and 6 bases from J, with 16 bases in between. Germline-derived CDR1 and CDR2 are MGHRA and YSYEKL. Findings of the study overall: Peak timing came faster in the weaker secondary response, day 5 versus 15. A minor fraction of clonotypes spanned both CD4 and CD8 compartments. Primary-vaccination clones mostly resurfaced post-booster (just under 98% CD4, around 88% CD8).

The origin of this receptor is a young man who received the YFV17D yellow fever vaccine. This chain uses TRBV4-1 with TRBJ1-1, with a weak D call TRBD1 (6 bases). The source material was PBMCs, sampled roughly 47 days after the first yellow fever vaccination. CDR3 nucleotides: TGCGCCAGCAGCCAAATCGTACAGGGTGTACCTGAAGCTTTCTTT. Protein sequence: CASSQIVQGVPEAFF.